Given below is one T cell receptor beta chain in context. This record comes from a study of CD8 T cells in Susac syndrome. The CDR3 covers 15 residues. Deletions cut 0 bases from V and 6 bases from J, with 18 bases between. Germline CDR1 is DFQATT and CDR2 is SNEGSKA (reference sequence). After extraction with the RNeasy kit, about 0.5 to 1 ug of the RNA was reverse transcribed using random hexamers. From the immunoSEQ multiplex PCR reads, TCRdb called clonotypes with MiXCR, one entry per CDR3 protein. The profile shows a few hundred thousand distinct CDR3 sequences, 75% to 90% of them singletons. The sequenced sample was CD8+ T cells from PBMCs. V gene TRBV20-1 combines with J gene TRBJ2-7; D may be TRBD1 or TRBD2 (6 bases each). The sequence was obtained from a human donor with multiple sclerosis. The CDR3 DNA reads as TGCAGTGCTAGAGAACCCCCGGGGGCGCAGGGCGAGCAGTACTTC. This codes for CSAREPPGAQGEQYF.